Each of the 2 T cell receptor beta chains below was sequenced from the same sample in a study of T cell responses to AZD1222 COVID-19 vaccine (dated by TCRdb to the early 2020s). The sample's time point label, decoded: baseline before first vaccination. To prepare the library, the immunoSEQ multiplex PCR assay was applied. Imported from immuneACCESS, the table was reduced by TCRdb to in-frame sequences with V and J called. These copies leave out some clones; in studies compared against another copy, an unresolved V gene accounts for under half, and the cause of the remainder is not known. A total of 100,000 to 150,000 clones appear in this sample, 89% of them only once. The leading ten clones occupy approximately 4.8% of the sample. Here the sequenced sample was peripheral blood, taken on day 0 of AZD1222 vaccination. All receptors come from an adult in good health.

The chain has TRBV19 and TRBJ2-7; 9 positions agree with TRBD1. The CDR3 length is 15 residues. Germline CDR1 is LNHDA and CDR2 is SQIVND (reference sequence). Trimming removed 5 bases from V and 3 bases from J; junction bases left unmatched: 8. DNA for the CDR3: TGTGCCAGTAGTTCCGGGACAGGGTTAAGCTACGAGCAGTACTTC. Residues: CASSSGTGLSYEQYF.

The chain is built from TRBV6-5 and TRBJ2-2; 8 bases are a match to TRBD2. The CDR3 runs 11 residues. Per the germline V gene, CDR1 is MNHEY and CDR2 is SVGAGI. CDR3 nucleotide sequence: TGTTTAGCGGGAAACACCGGGGAGCTGTTTTTT. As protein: CLAGNTGELFF.